Listed here are 9 T cell receptor beta chains from one sample, sequenced in a study of blood T cell repertoires in COVID-19. Generated by immunoSEQ multiplex PCR, the TCRdb table keeps only in-frame clones and is missing some. There are a few hundred thousand clones in the sample; around four fifths occur only once, and 5.1% lies in the top ten. What was sequenced was peripheral blood. These receptors all stem from a woman aged 55-75 years who had recovered from COVID-19.

The J gene is TRBJ2-1, the V gene TRBV27; a possible D gene is TRBD2 (5 bases). The CDR3 sequence is 15 residues long. Germline CDR1 MNHEY, CDR2 SMNVEV (reference sequence). V was trimmed by 2 bases and J by 3 bases, leaving 11 bases between them. Here the CDR3 DNA reads TGTGCCAGCAGTTTAATCGGGGTGCTCTACAATGAGCAGTTCTTC. It codes for CASSLIGVLYNEQFF.

The rearrangement links TRBV18 to TRBJ1-6; TRBD1 matches 7 bases. V shed 3 bases, J shed 7 bases, and the junction held 6 bases outside the gene matches. The length of the CDR3 is 15 residues. From germline, CDR1 is KGHSH and CDR2 LQKENI. The CDR3 reads CASSPLGQDNSPLHF. CDR3 DNA: TGTGCCAGCTCACCCTTAGGACAGGACAATTCACCCCTCCACTTT.

The chain employs TRBV23-1 and TRBJ2-7, with a weak D call TRBD1 (5 bases). TRBV23-1 is assigned to the ORF class and has an uncertain function. V was trimmed by 0 bases and J by 6 bases, leaving 15 bases between them. This CDR3 contains 15 residues. The CDR3 spells CASSQSFGRASEQYF. The CDR3 DNA reads as TGCGCCAGCAGTCAATCGTTCGGCAGGGCCAGCGAGCAGTACTTC.

The chain links TRBV25-1 to TRBJ2-1; 10 bases agree with TRBD2. This CDR3 is built from 16 residues. The V gene end was trimmed by 1 base and the J gene end by 6 bases; junction bases not matched to a gene: 6. Germline assignment: CDR1 MGHDK and CDR2 SYGVNS. The CDR3 nucleotides are TGTGCCAGCAGTGAATTCGGTCCTAGCGGGGGCAATGAGCAGTTCTTC. The encoded protein is CASSEFGPSGGNEQFF.

V gene TRBV2 combines with J gene TRBJ2-3; unclear D gene. CDR1 is SNHLY, CDR2 FYNNEI, per germline. V was trimmed by 3 bases and J by 0 bases, leaving 4 bases between them. The CDR3 is 13 amino acids. DNA for the CDR3: TGTGCCAGCAGTGACCCTAGCACAGATACGCAGTATTTT. Amino acid sequence: CASSDPSTDTQYF.

The rearrangement uses TRBV12-3 or TRBV12-4 and TRBJ2-7; D is undetermined. The V and J ends lost 6 bases and 3 bases respectively, with 9 bases between them. CDR3 length equals 12 residues. CDR3 loop: CASSSGFYEQYF. DNA of the CDR3: TGTGCCAGCAGCTCTGGCTTCTACGAGCAGTACTTC.

V gene TRBV7-2 combines with J gene TRBJ2-1; 8 positions agree with TRBD1. From germline, CDR1 is SGHTA and CDR2 FQGNSA. After removal of 3 bases from V and 9 bases from J, the junction contained 4 bases not matched to a gene. This CDR3 has 13 residues. Here the CDR3 DNA reads TGTGCCAGCAGCTTGCCAGGGGGCACTGAGCAGTTCTTC. Translation gives CASSLPGGTEQFF.

The chain links TRBV30 to TRBJ1-2; maybe TRBD1 (5 bases). CDR3 length: 16 amino acids. Between the trimmed V and J ends, which lost 2 bases and 1 base, there was a span of 17 bases. Germline assignment: CDR1 GTSNPN and CDR2 SVGIG (reference sequence). Here the CDR3 DNA reads TGTGCCTGGAGTCACTTGGGGCATCTCGATAACTATGGCTACACCTTC. It translates to CAWSHLGHLDNYGYTF.

The rearrangement uses TRBV5-6 and TRBJ2-5; TRBD1 matches at 8 bases. Trimming cost V 3 bases and J 5 bases; bases outside gene matches: 15. The germline CDR1 and CDR2 sequences are SGHDT and YYEEEE. CDR3 length: 17 amino acids. This chain's CDR3 is CASSSTLQDRGYETQYF. The CDR3 region has the DNA TGTGCCAGCAGCTCGACATTACAAGACAGGGGTTACGAGACCCAGTACTTC.